This TCR beta chain was recovered during a study of blood T cell repertoires in COVID-19. Trimming removed 6 bases from V and 8 bases from J, with 19 bases in between. The germline V gene encodes CDR1 MNHEY and CDR2 SVGAGI. The CDR3 runs to 14 residues. TCRdb keeps only in-frame clones here, not all; method: immunoSEQ multiplex PCR. This table holds hundreds of thousands of clones, 87% found once. The chain joins TRBV6-5 to TRBJ1-2; no reliable D call. Sequenced: PBMCs or T cells enriched from blood (not recorded which). The source is a woman between 25 and 40 years old who had recovered from COVID-19. CDR3 amino acids: CASSRDLHRGGYTF. The CDR3 DNA reads as TGTGCCAGCAGCCGAGATTTACACCGCGGGGGCTACACCTTC.